This TCR beta chain was retrieved from a study of lymphopenia after photon versus proton radiotherapy. Study observations and caveats: Larger post-nadir TCR diversity loss correlated inversely with survival in deceased patients. Authors raise, but do not show, better survival with proton therapy. Post-nadir diversity loss with photons came from oligoclonal expansion, particularly CD8+ Temra cells. Proton therapy kept repertoires fairly stable, unlike photons, which gained effector/memory cells.

The CDR3 has 17 amino acids. The germline V gene encodes CDR1 SEHNR and CDR2 FQNEAQ (reference sequence). Between the trimmed V and J ends, which lost 3 bases and 5 bases, there was a span of 21 bases. Using immunoSEQ multiplex PCR, the repertoire was profiled, and TCRdb retains in-frame clones only, with some absent. The table has around 70,000 clones, less than 95% seen once. As concerns this clone: Its antigen is as yet unknown.

The clonotype comes from a middle-aged woman with cholangiocarcinoma. The material sequenced was peripheral blood, taken from a patient treated with photon-based radiotherapy. The V and J genes are TRBV7-9 and TRBJ2-3; weak D call: TRBD2 (5 bases). The CDR3, as DNA: TGTGCCAGCAGCTTGTGGACTTTGGCAGAGGCCAGAGATACGCAGTATTTT. Amino acids: CASSLWTLAEARDTQYF.